What follows are 22 T cell receptor beta chains derived from one specimen sequenced in a study of blood T cell repertoires in COVID-19. The data were produced by immunoSEQ multiplex PCR, yet TCRdb's version contains in-frame clones alone and is incomplete. In the table there are roughly 200,000 clones, around 76% of which are singletons. Material for sequencing was peripheral blood. The receptors shown here come from a woman aged 50 to 65 with active or convalescent COVID-19.

The chain links TRBV27 to TRBJ2-3; D may be TRBD1 (5 bases). The CDR3 is 14 residues long. Per germline, CDR1 MNHEY and CDR2 SMNVEV (reference sequence). Trimming stripped 2 bases from V and 1 base from J, with 7 bases between. Here the CDR3 reads CASSLGARTDTQYF. The CDR3 DNA reads TGTGCCAGCAGTTTAGGGGCCCGCACAGATACGCAGTATTTT.

CDR3 DNA sequence: TGTGCCAGTAGTCCCTACAGGGGTATGGAGCAGTACTTC. The encoded protein is CASSPYRGMEQYF. The chain carries TRBV19 and TRBJ2-7; 7 bases fit TRBD1. Germline CDR1 is LNHDA and CDR2 is SQIVND (reference sequence). There are 13 residues in the CDR3. V lost 5 bases and J lost 7; bases outside the gene matches: 8.

This chain joins TRBV11-1 and TRBJ1-4, with D maybe TRBD1 (6 bases). Trimming shortened V by 3 bases and J by 10 bases, and 18 bases separated the two germline ends. CDR3 length equals 15 residues. Germline CDR1 reads SGHAT; CDR2 reads FQDESV (reference sequence). CDR3 DNA sequence: TGTGCCAGCAGCTTCCAGGGGCCCCAAAGTGGAAAACTGTTTTTT. As protein: CASSFQGPQSGKLFF.

V usage is TRBV6-2 or TRBV6-3 and J usage is TRBJ1-5; TRBD1 is a possible D gene (5 bases). V lost 8 bases to trimming and J lost 0 bases, with 14 bases between them. Germline CDR1 MNHEY, CDR2 SVGEGT. The CDR3 is 15 residues long. The CDR3 sequence: CASGQTVNSNQPQHF. In DNA, the CDR3 is TGTGCCAGCGGCCAGACAGTAAATAGCAATCAGCCCCAGCATTTT.

In this sample, this clone turned up once. This sequence joins TRBV10-3 and TRBJ2-7; D is perhaps TRBD1 (5 bases). The V gene's germline CDR1 is ENHRY and CDR2 SYGVKD. Trimming removed 3 bases at V and 4 bases at J, with 7 bases between. The CDR3 is made up of 12 amino acids. CDR3 amino acids: CAISEAGYEQYF. The CDR3 DNA sequence: TGTGCCATCAGTGAAGCAGGGTACGAGCAGTACTTC.

This clone appeared a single time. The chain carries TRBV28 and TRBJ1-2, with 10 nucleotides matching TRBD1. The CDR3 has 14 residues. Germline V gene sequence: CDR1 MDHEN, CDR2 SYDVKM. V lost 4 bases and J lost 7; bases outside the gene matches: 6. CDR3 DNA: TGTGCCAGCAGTTCCTCGGACAGGGGGGGTGGCTACACCTTC. It is translated as CASSSSDRGGGYTF.

This clone was picked up one time. The chain couples TRBV4-3 to TRBJ1-1; TRBD1 aligns across 7 bases. This CDR3 region has 15 residues. Germline CDR1 is LGHNA and CDR2 is YSLEER. V lost 5 bases, J lost 0 bases, and 6 bases stayed unmatched. The CDR3 nucleotides are TGCGCCAGCAGCAACATGGGACAGCTGAACACTGAAGCTTTCTTT. Translation: CASSNMGQLNTEAFF.

V is TRBV6-5 and J is TRBJ2-1, with 11 nucleotides matching TRBD1. Unmatched junction bases numbered 8, after V lost 6 bases and J lost 7 bases. Germline V lookup: CDR1 MNHEY, CDR2 SVGAGI. This CDR3 comprises 15 residues. The CDR3 DNA reads TGTGCCAGCAGCCCCGCGGACAGGGGGCAAAATGAGCAGTTCTTC. It is translated as CASSPADRGQNEQFF.

This chain links TRBV4-3 with TRBJ1-5; 7 nucleotides match TRBD1. The CDR3 sequence is 15 residues long. Germline CDR1 and CDR2: LGHNA and YSLEER. The ends lost 5 bases at V and 2 bases at J; junction bases unmatched: 6. This CDR3 is CASSVDRAGNQPQHF. CDR3 nucleotide sequence: TGCGCCAGCAGCGTTGACAGGGCTGGCAATCAGCCCCAGCATTTT.

J is TRBJ2-1 and V is TRBV5-1, with 14 positions matching TRBD2. This CDR3 has 15 amino acids. From germline, CDR1 is SGHRS and CDR2 YFSETQ. Germline trimming cut 1 base from V and 10 bases from J; bases unmatched to any gene: 4. The CDR3 sequence is CASSLQGLAGDEQFF. CDR3 nucleotide sequence: TGCGCCAGCAGCTTGCAGGGACTAGCGGGAGACGAGCAGTTCTTC.

The CDR3: CASSLLDGSYEQYF. CDR3 in DNA: TGTGCCAGCAGCTTGCTTGACGGGTCCTACGAGCAGTACTTC. The rearrangement uses TRBV7-2 and TRBJ2-7; D unresolved. This CDR3 region has 14 residues. The germline CDR1 and CDR2 sequences are SGHTA and FQGNSA. Trimming stripped 3 bases from V and 1 base from J, with 10 bases between. The full variable domain, in which reference TRBV7-2 and TRBJ2-7 provide the parts outside the CDR3, is GAGVSQSPSNKVTEKGKDVELRCDPISGHTALYWYRQSLGQGLEFLIYFQGNSAPDKSGLPSDRFSAERTGGSVSTLTIQRTQQEDSAVYLCASSLLDGSYEQYFGPGTRLTVT.

The V call is TRBV28, the J call TRBJ2-2; possible D gene TRBD1, 6 bases. V shed 3 bases and J shed 0 bases, with 8 bases lying between them. Per the germline V gene, CDR1 is MDHEN and CDR2 is SYDVKM. The CDR3 extends over 15 amino acids. The CDR3, as DNA: TGTGCCAGCAGTTTGCGGACAGCGAACACCGGGGAGCTGTTTTTT. This translates into CASSLRTANTGELFF.

V is TRBV27 and J is TRBJ1-3; D remains unclear. The CDR3 extends over 15 amino acids. Germline V gene sequence: CDR1 MNHEY, CDR2 SMNVEV (reference sequence). Trimming shortened V by 3 bases and J by 0 bases, and 9 bases separated the two germline ends. The CDR3 DNA reads as TGTGCCAGCAGTTTTTCCAGGTCCTCTGGAAACACCATATATTTT. Translation: CASSFSRSSGNTIYF.

The genes are TRBV19 and TRBJ1-3; perhaps TRBD1 as D (5 bases). Germline CDR1 is LNHDA and CDR2 is SQIVND (reference sequence). Trimming took 5 bases from V and 4 from J, leaving 15 bases between them. This CDR3 is built from 15 residues. This chain's CDR3 is CASSPRTNKGNTIYF. The CDR3 DNA reads as TGTGCCAGTAGTCCGCGGACAAACAAAGGAAACACCATATATTTT.

The rearrangement links TRBV7-3 to TRBJ2-3; D is perhaps TRBD1 (6 bases). Per the germline V gene, CDR1 is SGHTA and CDR2 is FQGTGA. The V gene lost 5 bases and the J gene lost 0 bases, with 9 bases spanning the gap. The CDR3 has 14 amino acids. The chain's CDR3 is CASSPGHSTDTQYF. The CDR3 nucleotides read TGTGCCAGCAGCCCGGGACACAGCACAGATACGCAGTATTTT.

The rearrangement joins TRBV18 to TRBJ1-1; no definite D call. The CDR3 sequence is 15 residues long. V lost 3 bases, J lost 1 base, and 12 bases lay in between. Germline V gene sequence: CDR1 KGHSH, CDR2 LQKENI. CDR3 coding DNA: TGTGCCAGCTCACCTACCGACACCACGAACACTGAAGCTTTCTTT. This gives the protein CASSPTDTTNTEAFF.

The chain couples TRBV6-2 or TRBV6-3 to TRBJ2-2, with D possibly matching TRBD2 (6 bases). V was clipped by 3 bases and J by 1 base, with 9 bases between them. Germline assignment: CDR1 MNHEY and CDR2 SVGEGT. The CDR3 runs 15 residues. The CDR3 spells CASSYLRGNTGELFF. CDR3 nucleotides: TGTGCCAGCAGTTATTTGCGGGGGAACACCGGGGAGCTGTTTTTT.

The J gene is TRBJ1-1, the V gene TRBV7-8; D unresolved. The germline V gene encodes CDR1 SGHVS and CDR2 FQNEAQ. V was trimmed by 5 bases and J by 7 bases, leaving 14 bases between them. CDR3 length equals 13 residues. The CDR3, as DNA: TGTGCCAGCAGCCAAGACCCGGAGGATGAAGCTTTCTTT. Amino acid sequence: CASSQDPEDEAFF.

Here the CDR3 reads CASSFSQGFYNEQFF. As DNA, the CDR3 is TGTGCCAGCAGCTTTTCCCAGGGCTTCTACAATGAGCAGTTCTTC. The chain has TRBV11-2 and TRBJ2-1; tentatively, D is TRBD1 (5 bases). CDR3 length: 15 residues. Germline values: CDR1 SGHAT, CDR2 FQNNGV. V gave up 3 bases and J gave up 3 bases, with 12 bases separating them.

The genes are TRBV7-9 and TRBJ1-1; no firm D call. Germline loops: CDR1 SEHNR, CDR2 FQNEAQ (reference sequence). The CDR3 totals 14 residues. V was cut by 2 bases and J by 7 bases, with 14 bases left in between. The CDR3 loop reads CASSLYQHGLEAFF. The CDR3 nucleotides are TGTGCCAGCAGCTTATATCAACACGGACTTGAAGCTTTCTTT.

This sequence joins TRBV7-8 and TRBJ1-3, with 9 bases identical to TRBD1. This CDR3 is built from 14 residues. Germline CDR1 and CDR2: SGHVS and FQNEAQ. Unmatched junction bases numbered 5, after V lost 5 bases and J lost 6 bases. CDR3 DNA sequence: TGTGCCAGCAGCCCGTGGACAGGGGAAAACACCATATATTTT. As protein: CASSPWTGENTIYF.

The gene calls are TRBV3-1 (or the pseudogene TRBV3-2) and TRBJ1-6; 11 bases match TRBD1. Germline CDR1 LGHDT, CDR2 YNNKEL (reference sequence). The CDR3 loop spans 14 amino acids. Trimming at V came to 4 bases and at J to 10 bases, leaving 3 bases not matched to a gene. The CDR3 loop reads CASSPRDRGSPLHF. The DNA for the CDR3 is TGTGCCAGCAGCCCCCGGGACAGGGGGTCACCCCTCCACTTT.